This note documents a single T cell receptor (beta chain) sequence. Its specificity is unknown. After removal of 1 base from V and 2 bases from J, the junction contained 3 bases not matched to a gene. The CDR3 runs 15 residues. The germline gives CDR1 SGHKS, CDR2 YYEKEE (reference sequence). The source of the sample is a study of PD-L1 blockade in urothelial cancer. Study information: At some point between 2014 and 2016 therapy began: atezolizumab 1,200 mg intravenously every 3 weeks. Points from the study as a whole: Below-median pretreatment blood TCR clonality predicted better survival.

The assay was immunoSEQ multiplex PCR, and TCRdb's table has in-frame clones only and misses some. The sample lists about 84,000 clones; about 81% were seen once. The rearrangement uses TRBV5-5 and TRBJ2-7, with 10 bases aligning to TRBD2. The clonotype was recovered from a man in his 70s with urothelial cancer. The material sequenced was PBMCs, taken around atezolizumab (anti-PD-L1) treatment. CDR3 DNA: TGTGCCAGCAGCTTGACTAGCGGGATTACCTACGAGCAGTACTTC. Protein sequence: CASSLTSGITYEQYF.